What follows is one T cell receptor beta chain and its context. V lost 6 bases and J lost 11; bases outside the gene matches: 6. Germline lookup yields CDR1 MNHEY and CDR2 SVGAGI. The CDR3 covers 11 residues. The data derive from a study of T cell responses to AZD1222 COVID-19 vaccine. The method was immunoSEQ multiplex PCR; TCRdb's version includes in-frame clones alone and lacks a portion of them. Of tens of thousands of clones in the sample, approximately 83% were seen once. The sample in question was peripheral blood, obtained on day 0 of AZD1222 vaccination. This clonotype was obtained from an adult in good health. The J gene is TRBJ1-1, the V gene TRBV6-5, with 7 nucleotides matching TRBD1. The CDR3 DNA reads TGTGCCAGCAGCCTACAGGGGACGGCTTTCTTT. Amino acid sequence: CASSLQGTAFF.